One sample yielded the 32 T cell receptor beta chains listed below, sequenced in a study of cytomegalovirus exposure and HLA in healthy donors. Produced via immunoSEQ multiplex PCR; TCRdb's table is partial and in-frame only. Counted here are 200,000 to 250,000 clones, 75% to 95% occurring once; the ten biggest clones make up roughly 1%. Material for sequencing was PBMCs. The receptors shown here come from a woman aged 18-35 years in good health and CMV-seronegative.

The rearrangement uses TRBV28 and TRBJ1-2; TRBD1 matches 8 bases. CDR1 and CDR2 (germline): MDHEN, SYDVKM. V shed 5 bases and J 5 bases; nucleotides not matched to a gene: 10. This CDR3 has 15 amino acids. The CDR3 reads CASSRQGQDKYGYTF. In DNA form, the CDR3 reads TGTGCCAGCAGTCGGCAGGGACAGGATAAATATGGCTACACCTTC.

The genes are TRBV30 and TRBJ1-2; D unresolved. Deletions cut 0 bases from V and 0 bases from J, with 5 bases between. The CDR3 covers 13 residues. The germline gives CDR1 GTSNPN, CDR2 SVGIG (reference sequence). The CDR3: CAWSVHSNYGYTF. As DNA, the CDR3 is TGTGCCTGGAGTGTACATTCTAACTATGGCTACACCTTC.

This rearrangement joins TRBV18 to TRBJ2-3; TRBD2 matches 9 bases. The CDR3 runs 15 residues. Looked up from germline, CDR1 is KGHSH and CDR2 is LQKENI. The junction had 3 bases not matched to a gene; V was cut back by 1 base and J by 4 bases. The CDR3 sequence is CASSPLAGEPDTQYF. DNA of the CDR3: TGTGCCAGCTCACCACTAGCGGGAGAACCAGATACGCAGTATTTT.

The chain couples TRBV15 to TRBJ2-1; the match to TRBD2 covers 7 bases. The CDR3 is 21 residues long. The V gene end was trimmed by 0 bases and the J gene end by 0 bases; junction bases not matched to a gene: 17. The germline V gene encodes CDR1 LNHNV and CDR2 YYDKDF (reference sequence). CDR3: CATSRDGLESLLRNSYNEQFF. DNA for the CDR3: TGTGCCACCAGCAGAGACGGACTAGAAAGTCTATTACGAAACTCCTACAATGAGCAGTTCTTC.

The V and J genes are TRBV5-1 and TRBJ2-7, with D maybe TRBD2 (5 bases). V lost 4 bases, J lost 5 bases, and 16 bases lay in between. The CDR3 has 14 residues. The germline V gene encodes CDR1 SGHRS and CDR2 YFSETQ. CDR3 loop: CASSAGLEWNEQYF. The CDR3 DNA is TGCGCCAGCAGCGCCGGACTCGAATGGAACGAGCAGTACTTC.

This chain connects TRBV10-1 to TRBJ1-4; D not resolved. CDR3 length equals 14 residues. Germline CDR1 and CDR2: WNHNN and SYGVQD (reference sequence). Trimming removed 4 bases at V and 0 bases at J, with 6 bases between. The CDR3 loop is CASSGGSTNEKLFF. In nucleotides, the CDR3 is TGCGCCAGCAGTGGAGGATCAACTAATGAAAAACTGTTTTTT.

The J gene is TRBJ2-3, the V gene TRBV5-4; D might be TRBD2 (7 bases). Germline CDR1 is SGHNT and CDR2 is YYREEE (reference sequence). The CDR3 contains 15 residues. Trimming removed 4 bases at V and 6 bases at J, with 18 bases between. The CDR3 region is CASSGGGLLEDTQYF. The CDR3 DNA is TGTGCCAGCAGCGGGGGGGGGCTGCTCGAGGATACGCAGTATTTT.

The J gene is TRBJ1-4, the V gene TRBV19; 9 bases line up with TRBD1. CDR3 size: 15 residues. Germline CDR1 is LNHDA and CDR2 is SQIVND (reference sequence). J lost 8 bases, V lost 5 bases, and 9 bases had no gene match. The CDR3 DNA reads as TGTGCCAGTAGTCCCACGGGGGACAGGGCGGAAAAACTGTTTTTT. It specifies CASSPTGDRAEKLFF. The full variable domain, completed using reference TRBV19 and TRBJ1-4, is DGGITQSPKYLFRKEGQNVTLSCEQNLNHDAMYWYRQDPGQGLRLIYYSQIVNDFQKGDIAEGYSVSREKKESFPLTVTSAQKNPTAFYLCASSPTGDRAEKLFFGSGTQLSVL.

The chain is built from TRBV27 and TRBJ2-3; 10 bases map to TRBD1. The CDR3 is made up of 16 amino acids. Trimming removed 2 bases from V and 7 bases from J; junction bases left unmatched: 9. Germline V gene sequence: CDR1 MNHEY, CDR2 SMNVEV (reference sequence). The CDR3 region is CASSLRPGQGSHTQYF. DNA of the CDR3: TGTGCCAGCAGTTTACGCCCGGGACAGGGGTCGCATACGCAGTATTTT.

The chain couples TRBV29-1 to TRBJ2-2; perhaps TRBD1 as D (6 bases). Germline values: CDR1 SQVTM, CDR2 ANQGSEA. The CDR3 contains 14 residues. V lost 3 bases to trimming and J lost 0 bases, with 8 bases between them. In nucleotides, the CDR3 is TGCAGCGTTGAGAGGACAGCGAACACCGGGGAGCTGTTTTTT. Translated, it gives CSVERTANTGELFF.

The count of this clone is one. The chain is built from TRBV2 and TRBJ2-7; 10 bases are a match to TRBD1. The germline V gene has CDR1 SNHLY and CDR2 FYNNEI. This CDR3 spans 14 amino acids. V trimming: 6 bases; J trimming: 6 bases; junction bases outside the gene matches: 8. In DNA form, the CDR3 reads TGTGCCAGCAGCCGCGGGACAGGGGTACGCGAGCAGTACTTC. This sequence encodes CASSRGTGVREQYF.

This clone was seen just once. The J gene is TRBJ2-5, the V gene TRBV6-5, with 7 positions matching TRBD1. Germline V lookup: CDR1 MNHEY, CDR2 SVGAGI. The CDR3 has 12 amino acids. With 5 bases clipped from V and 4 bases from J, the junction kept 1 base outside the gene matches. CDR3 in DNA: TGTGCCAGCAGTAAGGGGGCAGAGACCCAGTACTTC. Translated, it gives CASSKGAETQYF.

This chain joins TRBV30 and TRBJ1-1; tentative D call: TRBD1 (5 bases). This CDR3 comprises 13 residues. The ends were cut back, 2 bases at V and 1 base at J, with 8 bases in the middle. Germline V lookup: CDR1 GTSNPN, CDR2 SVGIG (reference sequence). CDR3 coding DNA: TGTGCCTGGAGTAGGCAGGGGAACACTGAAGCTTTCTTT. This sequence encodes CAWSRQGNTEAFF.

The genes are TRBV6-5 and TRBJ2-7; 7 nucleotides agree with TRBD1. J lost 4 bases, V lost 5 bases, and 5 bases had no gene match. The CDR3 loop spans 13 amino acids. Germline V CDR1 and CDR2: MNHEY, SVGAGI. CDR3 residues: CASSRDREYEQYF. In DNA, the CDR3 is TGTGCCAGCAGTCGGGACAGAGAGTACGAGCAGTACTTC.

The V call is TRBV30, the J call TRBJ2-7; TRBD1 matches 8 bases. V shed 4 bases and J 0 bases; nucleotides not matched to a gene: 2. The CDR3 sequence is 13 residues long. Germline values: CDR1 GTSNPN, CDR2 SVGIG (reference sequence). The CDR3 DNA follows: TGTGCCTGGAAGGACAGGGACTCCTACGAGCAGTACTTC. Its protein product is CAWKDRDSYEQYF.

This clone was seen only once. The rearrangement uses TRBV19 and TRBJ1-5; 7 bases map to TRBD1. V trimming: 6 bases; J trimming: 0 bases; junction bases outside the gene matches: 8. CDR3 length: 16 residues. Germline loops: CDR1 LNHDA, CDR2 SQIVND (reference sequence). CDR3 protein: CASRQGQDVSNQPQHF. In DNA form, the CDR3 reads TGTGCCAGTAGACAAGGACAGGACGTTAGCAATCAGCCCCAGCATTTT.

The chain links TRBV6-5 to TRBJ1-5, with 7 bases lining up with TRBD1. The CDR3 runs to 15 residues. Germline CDR1 MNHEY, CDR2 SVGAGI. Losses at the gene ends were 5 bases for V and 2 bases for J; bases not matched to a gene: 6. CDR3 DNA: TGTGCCAGCAGTCCGGACAGGTGGGGCAATCAGCCCCAGCATTTT. Translated: CASSPDRWGNQPQHF.

The chain carries TRBV28 and TRBJ1-5, with D possibly TRBD1 on 5 matching bases. Germline CDR1 MDHEN, CDR2 SYDVKM. CDR3 length: 14 amino acids. Trimming left V 3 bases short and J 6 bases short, with 12 bases between. The DNA of the CDR3 is TGTGCCAGCAGTTTGCCCGCGGGGGGTCAGCCCCAGCATTTT. This sequence encodes CASSLPAGGQPQHF.

This clone appeared a few times. J is TRBJ1-3 and V is TRBV7-9; D gene uncertain. CDR3 length equals 17 residues. Trimming removed 3 bases from V and 0 bases from J, with 15 bases in between. CDR1 SEHNR and CDR2 FQNEAQ come from the germline V gene (reference sequence). The chain's CDR3 is CASSFALSEDSGNTIYF. As DNA, the CDR3 is TGTGCCAGCAGCTTTGCTCTTTCGGAGGACTCTGGAAACACCATATATTTT.

The chain joins TRBV4-1 to TRBJ2-1, with 14 positions matching TRBD2. The CDR3 totals 16 residues. Germline CDR1 MGHRA, CDR2 YSYEKL. V lost 4 bases, J lost 9 bases, and 8 bases stayed unmatched. This CDR3 reads CASSPRRLAGGVEQFF. In DNA form, the CDR3 reads TGCGCCAGCAGCCCCCGTCGACTAGCGGGGGGGGTTGAGCAGTTCTTC.

CDR3 DNA sequence: TGTGCCAGCAGTGGGACAGGGGGGGGCCCCGGGGAGCTGTTTTTT. This gives the protein CASSGTGGGPGELFF. V usage is TRBV6-1 and J usage is TRBJ2-2; 10 bases are shared with TRBD1. Looked up from germline, CDR1 is MNHNS and CDR2 is SASEGT. V lost 4 bases to trimming and J lost 6 bases; unmatched junction nucleotides: 5. This CDR3 is built from 15 residues.

This clone was seen just once. Written as DNA, the CDR3 is TGTGCCTGGAGTGTACTCGGAGGGTCAAGCCAGCCCCAGCATTTT. Encoded protein: CAWSVLGGSSQPQHF. The chain uses TRBV30 and TRBJ1-5, with unresolved D. CDR3 length: 15 amino acids. With 0 bases removed from V and 7 bases from J, the gap between germline ends came to 16 bases. CDR1 GTSNPN and CDR2 SVGIG come from the germline V gene (reference sequence).

V is TRBV6-5 and J is TRBJ2-7, with 8 bases fitting TRBD1. Trimming took 4 bases from V and 7 from J; bases not matched to a gene: 15. Germline V gene lookup returns CDR1 MNHEY and CDR2 SVGAGI. This CDR3 has 16 residues. CDR3 residues: CASSFRGTGLRGEQYF. The CDR3 DNA is TGTGCCAGCAGTTTCCGAGGGACAGGATTGCGTGGTGAGCAGTACTTC.

This chain connects TRBV19 to TRBJ1-5; 7 bases map to TRBD1. Looked up from germline, CDR1 is LNHDA and CDR2 is SQIVND (reference sequence). J gave up 3 bases and V 6 bases, and 14 bases lay outside the gene matches. The CDR3 length is 17 residues. CDR3 in DNA: TGTGCCAGTAGCCTCCTTACCGGGACAGTAGACAATCAGCCCCAGCATTTT. Its translation: CASSLLTGTVDNQPQHF.

The V call is TRBV19, the J call TRBJ2-1, with 8 positions matching TRBD2. Per the germline V gene, CDR1 is LNHDA and CDR2 is SQIVND (reference sequence). J was trimmed by 8 bases and V by 4 bases; bases with no gene match: 10. CDR3 size: 15 residues. The chain's CDR3 is CASSKPGLGADEQFF. CDR3 in DNA: TGTGCCAGTAGTAAACCGGGACTAGGCGCCGATGAGCAGTTCTTC.

V gene TRBV27 combines with J gene TRBJ2-1, with a weak D call TRBD2 (6 bases). Germline-derived CDR1 and CDR2 are MNHEY and SMNVEV (reference sequence). The length of the CDR3 is 15 residues. V was pared by 6 bases and J by 0 bases, with 12 bases between. The CDR3 DNA reads as TGTGCCAGCAGCAGGACTAAGTACTCCTACAATGAGCAGTTCTTC. It yields the protein CASSRTKYSYNEQFF.

This clone occurred once. This chain links TRBV9 with TRBJ2-7, with 7 nucleotides matching TRBD2. This CDR3 spans 14 amino acids. Trimming took 0 bases from V and 5 from J; bases not matched to a gene: 5. Germline lookup yields CDR1 SGDLS and CDR2 YYNGEE. DNA for the CDR3: TGTGCCAGCAGCGTAGACGGGAGGCGCGACGAGCAGTACTTC. Translating gives CASSVDGRRDEQYF.

The rearrangement links TRBV11-3 to TRBJ2-7; TRBD1 matches 8 bases. Trimming removed 2 bases from V and 6 bases from J; junction bases left unmatched: 9. The germline V gene encodes CDR1 SGHNT and CDR2 YENEEA. The CDR3 length is 15 residues. This CDR3 reads CASSLHETGVGEQYF. The DNA for the CDR3 is TGTGCCAGCAGCTTACATGAGACAGGGGTCGGCGAGCAGTACTTC.

The chain couples TRBV6-1 to TRBJ1-1; 12 bases are a match to TRBD1. V was pared by 7 bases and J by 11 bases, with 14 bases of the junction left unmatched. The CDR3 has 15 residues. Looked up from germline, CDR1 is MNHNS and CDR2 is SASEGT. The CDR3 coding sequence is TGTGCCAGCATACACGGGGACAGGGGGCCATCCGGGGCTTTCTTT. It translates to CASIHGDRGPSGAFF.

CDR3 loop: CASSELGPTEAFF. CDR3 coding DNA: TGTGCCAGCAGTGAATTGGGCCCAACTGAAGCTTTCTTT. This chain connects TRBV25-1 to TRBJ1-1; the D is unclear. V dropped 1 base and J dropped 5 bases, with 8 bases sitting between them. There are 13 residues in the CDR3. Per the germline V gene, CDR1 is MGHDK and CDR2 is SYGVNS.

This sequence joins TRBV9 and TRBJ2-1, with TRBD1 matching 9 bases. V lost 0 bases, J lost 7 bases, and 11 bases stayed unmatched. This CDR3 has 17 residues. The germline CDR1 and CDR2 sequences are SGDLS and YYNGEE. CDR3 nucleotide sequence: TGTGCCAGCAGCGTAGCGACCGAGGGACAGGGCAGAAATGAGCAGTTCTTC. It specifies CASSVATEGQGRNEQFF.

The V gene is TRBV9, the J gene TRBJ2-5; 10 bases line up with TRBD1. Germline CDR1 and CDR2: SGDLS and YYNGEE. The CDR3 contains 14 residues. Trimming removed 4 bases from V and 4 bases from J; junction bases left unmatched: 4. CDR3 in DNA: TGTGCCAGCAGCCTCGGGACAGGGGCAGAGACCCAGTACTTC. The encoded protein is CASSLGTGAETQYF.